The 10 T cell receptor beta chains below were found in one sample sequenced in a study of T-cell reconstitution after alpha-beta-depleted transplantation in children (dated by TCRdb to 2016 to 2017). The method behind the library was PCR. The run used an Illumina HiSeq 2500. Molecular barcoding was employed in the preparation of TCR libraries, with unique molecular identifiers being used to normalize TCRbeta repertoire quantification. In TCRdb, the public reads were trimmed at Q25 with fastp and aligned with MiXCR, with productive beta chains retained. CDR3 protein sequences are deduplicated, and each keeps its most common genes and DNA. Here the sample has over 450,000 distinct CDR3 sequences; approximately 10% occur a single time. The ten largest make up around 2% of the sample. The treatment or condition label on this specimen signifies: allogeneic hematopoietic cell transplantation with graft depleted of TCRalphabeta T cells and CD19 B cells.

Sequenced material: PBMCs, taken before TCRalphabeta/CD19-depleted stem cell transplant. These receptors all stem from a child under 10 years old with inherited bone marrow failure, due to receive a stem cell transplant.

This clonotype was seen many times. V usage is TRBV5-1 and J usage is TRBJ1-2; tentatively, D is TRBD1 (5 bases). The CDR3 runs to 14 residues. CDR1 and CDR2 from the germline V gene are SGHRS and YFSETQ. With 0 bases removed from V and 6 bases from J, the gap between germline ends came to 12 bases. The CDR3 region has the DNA TGCGCCAGCAGCTTGGCGCAGGGTAGTAATGGCTACACCTTC. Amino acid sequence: CASSLAQGSNGYTF. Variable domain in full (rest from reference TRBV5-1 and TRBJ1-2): KAGVTQTPRYLIKTRGQQVTLSCSPISGHRSVSWYQQTPGQGLQFLFEYFSETQRNKGNFPGRFSGRQFSNSRSEMNVSTLELGDSALYLCASSLAQGSNGYTFGSGTRLTVV.

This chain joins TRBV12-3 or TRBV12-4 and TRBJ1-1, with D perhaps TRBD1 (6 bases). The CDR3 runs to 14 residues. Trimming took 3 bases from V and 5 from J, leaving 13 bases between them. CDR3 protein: CASSFRQAGTEAFF. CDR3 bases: TGTGCCAGCAGTTTCAGACAGGCGGGGACTGAAGCTTTCTTT.

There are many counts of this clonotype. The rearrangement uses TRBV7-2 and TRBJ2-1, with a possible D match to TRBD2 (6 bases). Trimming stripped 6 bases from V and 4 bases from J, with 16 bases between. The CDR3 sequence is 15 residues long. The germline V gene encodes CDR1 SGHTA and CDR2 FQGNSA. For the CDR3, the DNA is TGTGCCAGCAGTCTTGTCTGGACTACTTACAATGAGCAGTTCTTC. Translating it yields CASSLVWTTYNEQFF.

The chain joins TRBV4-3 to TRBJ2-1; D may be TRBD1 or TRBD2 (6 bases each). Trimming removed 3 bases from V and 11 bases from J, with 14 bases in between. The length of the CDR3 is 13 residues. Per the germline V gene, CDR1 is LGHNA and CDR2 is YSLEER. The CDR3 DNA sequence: TGCGCCAGCAGCCAGGAAGTGGGGGGCAAGCAGTTCTTC. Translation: CASSQEVGGKQFF.

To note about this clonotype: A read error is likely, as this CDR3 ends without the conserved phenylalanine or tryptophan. The CDR3 loop is CSARGGSYEQYS. As DNA, the CDR3 is TGCAGTGCTAGAGGAGGGTCCTACGAGCAGTACTCC. The chain is built from TRBV20-1 and TRBJ2-7; D may be TRBD2 (5 bases). Germline V lookup: CDR1 DFQATT, CDR2 SNEGSKA (reference sequence). Deletions cut 1 base from V and 1 base from J, with 5 bases between. The CDR3 has 12 residues.

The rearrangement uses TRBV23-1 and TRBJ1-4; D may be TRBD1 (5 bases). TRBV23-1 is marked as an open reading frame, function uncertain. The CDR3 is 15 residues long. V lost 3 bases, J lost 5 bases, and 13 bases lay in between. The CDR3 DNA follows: TGCGCCAGCAGTCACCGGGGCGAAGGGAATGAAAAACTGTTTTTT. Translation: CASSHRGEGNEKLFF.

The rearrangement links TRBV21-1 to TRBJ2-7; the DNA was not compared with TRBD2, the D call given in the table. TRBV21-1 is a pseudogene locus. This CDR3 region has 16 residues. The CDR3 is CASSKHGEREFPEQYF. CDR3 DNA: TGTGCCAGCAGCAAACATGGGGAGCGGGAGTTTCCCGAGCAGTACTTC.

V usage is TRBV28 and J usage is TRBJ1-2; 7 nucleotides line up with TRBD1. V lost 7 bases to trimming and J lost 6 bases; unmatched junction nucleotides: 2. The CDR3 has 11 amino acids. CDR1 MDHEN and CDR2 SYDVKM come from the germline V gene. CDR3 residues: CASTRGHGYTF. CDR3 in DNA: TGTGCCAGCACGAGGGGGCATGGCTACACCTTC.

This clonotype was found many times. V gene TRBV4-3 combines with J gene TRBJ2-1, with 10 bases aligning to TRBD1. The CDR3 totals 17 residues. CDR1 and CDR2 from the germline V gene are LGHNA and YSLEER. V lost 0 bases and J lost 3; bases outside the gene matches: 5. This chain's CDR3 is CASSQEPGTGDYNEQFF. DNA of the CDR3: TGCGCCAGCAGCCAAGAGCCCGGGACAGGGGACTACAATGAGCAGTTCTTC.

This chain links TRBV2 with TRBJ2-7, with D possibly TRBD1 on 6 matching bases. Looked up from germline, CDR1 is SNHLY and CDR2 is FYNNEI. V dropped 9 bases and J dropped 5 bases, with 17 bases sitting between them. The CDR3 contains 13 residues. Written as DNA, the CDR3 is TGTGCCAGACTCAAAGAAGGGGACAACGAGCAGTACTTC. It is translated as CARLKEGDNEQYF.